These T cell receptor beta chains were read from a single sample in a study of control samples from healthy donors and cancer patients. Measured with immunoSEQ multiplex PCR; TCRdb has only the in-frame clones, and not every one. The sample consists of tens of thousands of clones, approximately 89% of them appearing once. The material sequenced was blood. Receptors originate from a middle-aged man in good health. CDR3s include the opening cysteine and the closing phenylalanine or tryptophan. Each record gives: V gene, J gene, clone size, D gene, CDR3 protein, CDR3 DNA. A D gene is named only where the DNA matches it firmly. For some rows the clone size is stated as once, few or many, or as a class when expanded; others skip it.

TRBV7-2	TRBJ1-5	.	.	CASSFDRDQPQHF	TGTGCCAGCAGCTTTGACAGAGATCAGCCCCAGCATTTT
TRBV6-4	TRBJ1-2	.	.	CASSADGPNYGYTF	TGTGCCAGCAGTGCGGACGGACCTAACTATGGCTACACCTTC
TRBV6-2/TRBV6-3	TRBJ2-7	.	TRBD2	CASSIGTSGDYEQYF	TGTGCCAGCAGCATAGGGACTAGCGGGGACTACGAGCAGTACTTC
TRBV5-1	TRBJ2-5	.	.	CASSLPSAETQYF	TGCGCCAGCAGCTTGCCCTCGGCGGAGACCCAGTACTTC
TRBV10-3	TRBJ2-7	.	.	CAISRQVSYEQYF	TGTGCCATCAGTCGACAGGTATCCTACGAGCAGTACTTC
TRBV10-1	TRBJ2-3	few	.	CASSESGISADTQYF	TGCGCCAGCAGTGAGTCGGGTATTAGTGCAGATACGCAGTATTTT
TRBV3-1/TRBV3-2	TRBJ1-6	.	.	CASIRHREDYSPLHF	TGTGCCAGCATCCGACACAGGGAAGACTACTCACCCCTCCACTTT
TRBV12-2	TRBJ2-1	.	.	CASRFKAGAAYNEQFF	TGTGCAAGTCGCTTCAAGGCGGGGGCCGCCTACAATGAGCAGTTCTTC
TRBV4-1	TRBJ2-2	.	.	CASSHQLGGELFF	TGCGCCAGCAGCCACCAGTTGGGGGGGGAGCTGTTTTTT
TRBV7-6	TRBJ2-2	.	TRBD2	CASTLASGGQLAGELFF	TGTGCCAGCACCCTAGCTTCGGGGGGGCAGCTTGCCGGGGAGCTGTTTTTT
TRBV27	TRBJ1-6	.	.	CASSSRALPTLHF	TGTGCCAGCAGTTCACGGGCCCTACCTACTCTCCACTTT
TRBV6-6	TRBJ1-2	.	.	CASRRQEDGYTF	TGTGCCAGCAGGAGACAGGAGGATGGCTACACCTTC
TRBV14	TRBJ2-5	.	.	CASSQWNGETQYF	TGTGCCAGCAGCCAATGGAACGGGGAGACCCAGTACTTC
TRBV30	TRBJ2-1	.	TRBD1	CAWNTGAGEQFF	TGTGCCTGGAATACAGGGGCAGGTGAGCAGTTCTTC
TRBV12-3/TRBV12-4	TRBJ1-5	.	.	CASSLTLEPQHF	TGTGCCAGCAGCCTCACTTTGGAGCCCCAGCATTTT
TRBV10-3	TRBJ2-7	.	.	CAISEGRVEQYF	TGTGCCATCAGTGAGGGCAGGGTCGAGCAGTACTTC
TRBV30	TRBJ2-5	.	TRBD2	CAWSPTGTSLIRTVFWETQYF	TGTGCCTGGAGTCCAACCGGGACTAGCCTAATTCGTACGGTTTTTTGGGAGACCCAGTACTTC
TRBV7-6	TRBJ2-7	.	.	CASSSMEASGQYF	TGTGCCAGCAGCTCAATGGAGGCGAGCGGGCAGTACTTC
TRBV11-2	TRBJ2-7	.	TRBD2	CASSFGRGGYEQYF	TGTGCCAGCAGCTTTGGGCGGGGGGGATACGAGCAGTACTTC
TRBV29-1	TRBJ1-1	.	.	CSAGDTEAFF	TGCAGCGCCGGGGACACTGAAGCTTTCTTT
TRBV29-1	TRBJ2-5	.	.	CSVQGRETQYF	TGCAGCGTTCAGGGACGGGAGACCCAGTACTTC
TRBV7-2	TRBJ2-7	.	.	CASRPGAGEQYF	TGTGCCAGCAGGCCAGGGGCCGGCGAGCAGTACTTC
TRBV2	TRBJ1-1	few	TRBD1	CASMERGLNTEAFF	TGTGCCAGCATGGAAAGGGGGCTGAACACTGAAGCTTTCTTT
TRBV5-1	TRBJ2-5	.	.	CASSIHLAQETQYF	TGCGCCAGCAGCATCCACCTAGCGCAAGAGACCCAGTACTTC
TRBV20-1	TRBJ1-5	.	.	CSASRGGRNQPQHF	TGCAGTGCTAGTAGGGGGGGACGCAATCAGCCCCAGCATTTT
TRBV5-6	TRBJ1-6	.	.	CASSLYFIGRINSPLHF	TGTGCCAGCAGCTTATATTTTATAGGACGGATAAATTCACCCCTCCACTTT
TRBV25-1	TRBJ2-3	few	.	CASSGYRVSTDTQYF	TGTGCCAGCAGTGGGTACAGGGTCAGTACAGATACGCAGTATTTT
TRBV13	TRBJ2-6	.	.	CASSLKDTLAGANVLTF	TGTGCCAGCAGTCTCAAGGACACTCTTGCTGGGGCCAACGTCCTGACTTTC
TRBV30	TRBJ2-1	.	TRBD1	CAWSVPGQGAYNEQFF	TGTGCCTGGAGTGTACCAGGACAGGGGGCCTACAATGAGCAGTTCTTC
TRBV3-1/TRBV3-2	TRBJ2-5	once	TRBD2	CASSHGGLAGGQETQYF	TGTGCCAGCAGCCACGGGGGACTAGCGGGGGGCCAAGAGACCCAGTACTTC
TRBV4-3	TRBJ2-7	once	TRBD2	CASSQDELAGYSYEQYF	TGCGCCAGCAGCCAAGATGAACTAGCGGGGTACTCCTACGAGCAGTACTTC
TRBV4-3	TRBJ2-5	.	TRBD2	CASSTLAGGPQETQYF	TGCGCCAGCAGCACTCTCGCGGGGGGACCCCAAGAGACCCAGTACTTC
TRBV5-6	TRBJ2-3	.	TRBD1	CASSRTGYLTDTQYF	TGTGCCAGCAGCCGGACAGGGTATCTCACAGATACGCAGTATTTT
TRBV5-8	TRBJ1-1	.	.	CASSFPGRGTEAFF	TGTGCCAGCAGCTTCCCCGGGAGGGGAACTGAAGCTTTCTTT
TRBV1	TRBJ1-2	.	.	CTSSQVKEGGQVLYGYTF	TGCACCAGCAGCCAGGTGAAGGAAGGGGGACAGGTTCTCTATGGCTACACCTTC
TRBV3-1/TRBV3-2	TRBJ2-1	.	.	CASSEIVPIHSDNEQFF	TGTGCCAGCAGCGAGATAGTTCCCATTCATTCCGACAATGAGCAGTTCTTC
TRBV30	TRBJ2-1	.	.	CAWSVEYHLAANEQFF	TGTGCCTGGAGTGTAGAATATCATTTGGCAGCCAATGAGCAGTTCTTC
TRBV5-6	TRBJ1-1	once	.	CASSPRWGTSVNTEAFF	TGTGCCAGCAGCCCGCGGTGGGGTACCTCAGTGAACACTGAAGCTTTCTTT
TRBV5-4	TRBJ2-2	.	.	CASSLFAGTATGELFF	TGTGCCAGCAGCTTGTTCGCTGGGACCGCCACCGGGGAGCTGTTTTTT
TRBV19	TRBJ1-4	.	TRBD1	CASSRDREGNEKLFF	TGTGCCAGTAGCCGGGACAGGGAGGGCAATGAAAAACTGTTTTTT
TRBV6-5	TRBJ1-5	.	.	CASSDRGKGNQPQHF	TGTGCCAGCAGCGATAGGGGGAAAGGCAATCAGCCCCAGCATTTT
TRBV5-5	TRBJ1-2	.	.	CASSPQAFANYGYTF	TGTGCCAGCAGCCCCCAGGCATTCGCTAACTATGGCTACACCTTC
TRBV6-1	TRBJ2-5	.	TRBD1	CASSAYGTGARETQYF	TGTGCCAGCAGTGCGTATGGGACAGGGGCTCGAGAGACCCAGTACTTC
TRBV6-4	TRBJ2-3	.	TRBD2	CASSDSVVTSGVYTDTQYF	TGTGCCAGCAGTGACTCCGTGGTGACTAGCGGGGTATACACAGATACGCAGTATTTT
TRBV30	TRBJ1-2	.	TRBD1	CAWRTGQENYGYTF	TGTGCCTGGAGGACCGGACAGGAAAACTATGGCTACACCTTC
TRBV30	TRBJ2-3	.	.	CAWSVPGGTDTQYF	TGTGCCTGGAGTGTACCCGGGGGCACAGATACGCAGTATTTT
TRBV4-2	TRBJ2-7	.	.	CASSQDGLNWQGDYEQYF	TGTGCCAGCAGCCAAGATGGCCTTAACTGGCAGGGAGACTACGAGCAGTACTTC
TRBV5-4	TRBJ1-2	.	.	CASSSPPGGNHYGYTF	TGTGCCAGCAGCTCGCCACCGGGAGGGAATCACTATGGCTACACCTTC
TRBV21-1	TRBJ1-1	.	.	CASSSSRGGFTEAFF	TGTGCCAGCAGCAGCTCTCGAGGAGGGTTCACTGAAGCTTTCTTT